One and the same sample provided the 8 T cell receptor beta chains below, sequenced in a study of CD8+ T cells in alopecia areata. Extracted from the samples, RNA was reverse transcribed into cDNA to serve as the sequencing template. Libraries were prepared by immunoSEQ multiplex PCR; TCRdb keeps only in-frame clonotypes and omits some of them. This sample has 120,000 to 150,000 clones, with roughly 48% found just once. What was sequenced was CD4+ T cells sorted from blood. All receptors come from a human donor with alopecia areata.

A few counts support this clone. The CDR3 DNA reads as TGTGCCAGCAGCTCGGGAATAACAGGGGCCACTGAAGCTTTCTTT. Translating gives CASSSGITGATEAFF. V gene TRBV7-9 combines with J gene TRBJ1-1; 7 bases are a match to TRBD1. This CDR3 spans 15 amino acids. V lost 4 bases to trimming and J lost 4 bases; unmatched junction nucleotides: 9. The germline CDR1 and CDR2 sequences are SEHNR and FQNEAQ (reference sequence). The variable domain in full, with the rest retrieved from reference TRBV7-9 and TRBJ1-1, is DTGVSQNPRHKITKRGQNVTFRCDPISEHNRLYWYRQTLGQGPEFLTYFQNEAQLEKSRLLSDRFSAERPKGSFSTLEIQRTEQGDSAMYLCASSSGITGATEAFFGQGTRLTVV.

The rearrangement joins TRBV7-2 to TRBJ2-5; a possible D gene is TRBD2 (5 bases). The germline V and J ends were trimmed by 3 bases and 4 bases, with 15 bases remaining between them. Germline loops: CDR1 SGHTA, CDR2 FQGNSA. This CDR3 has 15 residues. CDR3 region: CASSFVTSIRETQYF. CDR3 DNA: TGTGCCAGCAGCTTTGTCACTAGTATCCGAGAGACCCAGTACTTC.

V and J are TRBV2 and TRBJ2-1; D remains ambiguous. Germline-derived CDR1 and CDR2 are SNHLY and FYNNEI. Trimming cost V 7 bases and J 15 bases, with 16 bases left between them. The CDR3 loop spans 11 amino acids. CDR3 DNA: TGTGCCAGCACCGTGAGCCTAAAGGGGTTCTTC. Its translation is CASTVSLKGFF.

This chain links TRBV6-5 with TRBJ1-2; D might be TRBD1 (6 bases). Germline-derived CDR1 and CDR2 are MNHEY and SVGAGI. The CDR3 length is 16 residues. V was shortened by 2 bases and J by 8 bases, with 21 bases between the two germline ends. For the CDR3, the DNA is TGTGCCAGCAGTTACAACTCAGGGATGGGGGCTGGAGGCTACACCTTC. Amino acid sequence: CASSYNSGMGAGGYTF.

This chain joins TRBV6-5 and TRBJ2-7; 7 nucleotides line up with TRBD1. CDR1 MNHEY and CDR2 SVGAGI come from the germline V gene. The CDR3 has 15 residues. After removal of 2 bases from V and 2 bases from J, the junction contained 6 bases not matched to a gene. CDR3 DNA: TGTGCCAGCAGTTACCAGGGGGATGCAACCTACGAGCAGTACTTC. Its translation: CASSYQGDATYEQYF.

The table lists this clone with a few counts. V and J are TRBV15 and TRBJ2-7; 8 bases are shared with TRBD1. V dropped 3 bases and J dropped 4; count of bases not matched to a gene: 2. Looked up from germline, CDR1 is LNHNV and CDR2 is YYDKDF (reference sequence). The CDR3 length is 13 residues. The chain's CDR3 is CATSRQGAYEQYF. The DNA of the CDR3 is TGTGCCACCAGCAGGCAGGGGGCTTACGAGCAGTACTTC.

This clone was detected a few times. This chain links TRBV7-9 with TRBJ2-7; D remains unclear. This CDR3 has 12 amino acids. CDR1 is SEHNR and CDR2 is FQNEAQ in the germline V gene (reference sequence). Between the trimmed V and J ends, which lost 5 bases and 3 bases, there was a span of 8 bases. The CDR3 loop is CASSLTFYEQYF. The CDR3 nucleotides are TGTGCCAGCAGCCTCACCTTCTACGAGCAGTACTTC.

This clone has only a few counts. The CDR3 region is CASSFSGQGLYEQYF. CDR3 DNA sequence: TGTGCCAGCAGCTTCTCGGGACAGGGGCTCTACGAGCAGTACTTC. The rearrangement uses TRBV27 and TRBJ2-7; the match to TRBD1 covers 10 bases. CDR1 and CDR2 (germline): MNHEY, SMNVEV (reference sequence). V lost 6 bases, J lost 3 bases, and 8 bases stayed unmatched. The CDR3 length is 15 residues.